This TCR beta chain was retrieved from a study of T cell repertoires in cytomegalovirus infection. Points on this clonotype: Antigen: not known.

J gave up 5 bases and V 8 bases, and 8 bases lay outside the gene matches. The CDR3 sequence is 14 residues long. Germline CDR1 and CDR2: MNHNS and SASEGT. The study's findings and limits: People with CMV and the relevant HLA were identified by cumulative public TCR beta family frequency.

TCRdb ran MiXCR on the reads and lists one entry per CDR3 protein. This sample has approximately 100,000 distinct CDR3 sequences, with around 45% found just once. The chain combines TRBV6-1 with TRBJ2-2; the match to TRBD2 covers 7 bases. The specimen comprised CD8+ T cells from cultured PBMCs, sampled from culture after CMV antigen stimulation. This clonotype was obtained from a human donor in good health (CMV status not recorded). Some clones in this sample may be carry-over from other donors' samples. In DNA form, the CDR3 reads TGTGCCAGCGGACGCGGGGGAGGGACCGGGGAGCTGTTTTTT. Its protein is CASGRGGGTGELFF.